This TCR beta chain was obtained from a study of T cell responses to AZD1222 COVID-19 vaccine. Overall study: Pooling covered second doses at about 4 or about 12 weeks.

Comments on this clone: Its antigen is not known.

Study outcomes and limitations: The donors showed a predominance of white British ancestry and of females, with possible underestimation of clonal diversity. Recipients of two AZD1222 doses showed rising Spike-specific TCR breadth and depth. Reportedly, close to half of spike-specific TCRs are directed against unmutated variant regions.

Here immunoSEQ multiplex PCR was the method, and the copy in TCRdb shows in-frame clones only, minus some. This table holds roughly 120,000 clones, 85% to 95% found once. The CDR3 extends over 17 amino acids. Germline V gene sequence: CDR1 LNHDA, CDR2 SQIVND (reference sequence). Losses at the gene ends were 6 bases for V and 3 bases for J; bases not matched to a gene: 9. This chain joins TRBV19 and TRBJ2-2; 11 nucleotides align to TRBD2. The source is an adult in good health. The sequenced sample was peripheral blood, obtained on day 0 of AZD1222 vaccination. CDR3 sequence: CASRTQGTSGYTGELFF. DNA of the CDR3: TGTGCCAGTAGGACGCAAGGGACTAGCGGATACACCGGGGAGCTGTTTTTT.